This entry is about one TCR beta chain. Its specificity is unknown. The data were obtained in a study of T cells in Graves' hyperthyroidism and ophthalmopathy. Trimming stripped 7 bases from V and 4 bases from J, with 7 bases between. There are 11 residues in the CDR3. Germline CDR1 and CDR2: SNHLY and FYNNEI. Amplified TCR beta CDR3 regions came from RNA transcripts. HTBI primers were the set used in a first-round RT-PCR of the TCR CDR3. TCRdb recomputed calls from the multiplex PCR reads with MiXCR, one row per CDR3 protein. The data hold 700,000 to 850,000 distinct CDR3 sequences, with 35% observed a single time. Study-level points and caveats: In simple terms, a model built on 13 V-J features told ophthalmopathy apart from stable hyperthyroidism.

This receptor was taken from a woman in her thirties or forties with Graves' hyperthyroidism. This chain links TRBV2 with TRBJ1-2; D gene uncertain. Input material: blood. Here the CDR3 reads CASNPTYGYTF. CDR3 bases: TGTGCCAGCAATCCAACCTATGGCTACACCTTC.